This T cell receptor beta chain was obtained from a study of T cell responses to AZD1222 COVID-19 vaccine. Study-wide results and limits: Scientists sampled the repertoires only once the peak T cell response had passed. Across the whole spike, CD4 TCRs peaked at regions 160-218 and 743-854. Reportedly, nearly half the spike-specific TCRs target unmutated variant regions. It should be noted that donors were predominantly white British and more often female, and clonal diversity was possibly underestimated.

The table came from immunoSEQ multiplex PCR; TCRdb's copy has only in-frame clones and leaves some out. The sample lists around 250,000 clones, 93% occurring once. To note about this clone: Its cognate antigen is unknown.

The germline gives CDR1 SGDLS, CDR2 YYNGEE. V was pared by 3 bases and J by 7 bases, with 6 bases of the junction left unmatched. This CDR3 is built from 13 residues. This clonotype was sampled from an adult in good health. The chain recombines TRBV9 with TRBJ1-2, with 7 bases aligning to TRBD1. The source was peripheral blood, collected on day 0 of AZD1222 vaccination. The DNA for the CDR3 is TGTGCCAGCAGCGCCGACAGGGAGGGTGGCTACACCTTC. Its protein is CASSADREGGYTF. The full variable domain, its missing parts supplied by reference TRBV9 and TRBJ1-2, is DSGVTQTPKHLITATGQRVTLRCSPRSGDLSVYWYQQSLDQGLQFLIQYYNGEERAKGNILERFSAQQFPDLHSELNLSSLELGDSALYFCASSADREGGYTFGSGTRLTVV.